These 19 T cell receptor beta chains were all obtained from the same sample, sequenced in a study of T cells in Graves' hyperthyroidism and ophthalmopathy. RNA transcripts provided the source from which TCR beta CDR3 regions were amplified. The TCR CDR3 was amplified in a first-round RT-PCR using the HTBI primer set. Each CDR3 protein is one row after TCRdb ran MiXCR on the multiplex PCR reads. There are roughly 38,000 distinct CDR3 sequences in the sample; less than 50% occur only once, and about 6.2% lies in the top ten. The sample comprised blood. These receptors were taken from a woman between 45 and 65 years old with Graves' hyperthyroidism that later progressed to Graves' ophthalmopathy.

This clonotype was picked up many times. The rearrangement links TRBV12-3 or TRBV12-4 to TRBJ2-7; D is possibly TRBD1 or TRBD2 (5 bases each). The CDR3 loop spans 13 amino acids. Trimming removed 3 bases at V and 2 bases at J, with 8 bases between. The DNA for the CDR3 is TGTGCCAGCAGTTTTGGGGGAACCTACGAGCAGTACTTC. Amino acids: CASSFGGTYEQYF.

The chain uses TRBV11-2 and TRBJ2-7; D is possibly TRBD1 (6 bases). Trimming removed 5 bases at V and 6 bases at J, with 23 bases between. This CDR3 region has 16 residues. The germline V gene encodes CDR1 SGHAT and CDR2 FQNNGV. The chain's CDR3 is CASSTTGSPQGLEQYF. The CDR3 coding sequence is TGTGCCAGCAGCACCACAGGGAGCCCACAGGGTCTCGAGCAGTACTTC.

This clonotype came up a few times. The chain couples TRBV7-9 to TRBJ1-4; no definite D call. Germline V CDR1 and CDR2: SEHNR, FQNEAQ (reference sequence). V lost 8 bases to trimming and J lost 2 bases, with 12 bases between them. This CDR3 has 14 residues. CDR3 amino acids: CASSRDPTNEKLFF. CDR3 nucleotides: TGTGCCAGCTCAAGAGACCCCACTAATGAAAAACTGTTTTTT.

By proportion, this clonotype is medium-sized. V usage is TRBV10-3 and J usage is TRBJ1-2; D is unclear. This CDR3 comprises 14 residues. V dropped 0 bases and J dropped 4 bases, with 9 bases sitting between them. Germline CDR1 is ENHRY and CDR2 is SYGVKD. The CDR3 DNA reads as TGTGCCATCAGTGAGTCGACGGAACTCTATGGCTACACCTTC. Translating gives CAISESTELYGYTF.

In its sample, this clonotype was seen many times. This chain joins TRBV9 and TRBJ2-3; D gene unclear. The germline gives CDR1 SGDLS, CDR2 YYNGEE. The V and J ends lost 7 bases and 2 bases respectively, with 11 bases between them. The CDR3 length is 13 residues. CDR3 DNA: TGTGCCAGCGGGCGGCCCCTCACAGATACGCAGTATTTT. Translated: CASGRPLTDTQYF.

Sample share makes this clonotype medium-sized. The chain carries TRBV20-1 and TRBJ2-2, with a tentative D call TRBD1 (5 bases). Trimming stripped 6 bases from V and 0 bases from J, with 5 bases between. In germline, CDR1 is DFQATT, CDR2 SNEGSKA (reference sequence). This CDR3 region has 12 residues. The CDR3 region is CSADTNTGELFF. The CDR3 DNA is TGCAGTGCGGACACGAACACCGGGGAGCTGTTTTTT.

This rearrangement joins TRBV5-1 to TRBJ2-2; TRBD1 might be the D (6 bases). Germline V gene lookup returns CDR1 SGHRS and CDR2 YFSETQ. The CDR3 contains 17 residues. Trimming stripped 4 bases from V and 5 bases from J, with 21 bases between. DNA for the CDR3: TGCGCCAGCAGCCGATCCGGTACAGGGCGCGAGACCGGGGAGCTGTTTTTT. It is translated as CASSRSGTGRETGELFF.

This clonotype was detected many times. The chain is built from TRBV3-1 and TRBJ2-1, with D possibly being TRBD1 or TRBD2 (5 bases each). The CDR3 length is 16 residues. V gave up 3 bases and J gave up 4 bases, with 16 bases separating them. Germline assignment: CDR1 LGHDT and CDR2 YNNKEL (reference sequence). The CDR3 reads CASSQDGTPKYNEQFF. In DNA, the CDR3 is TGTGCCAGCAGCCAGGACGGGACCCCGAAATACAATGAGCAGTTCTTC.

This clonotype was observed a single time. The chain recombines TRBV7-6 with TRBJ1-4; D ambiguous. Trimming took 5 bases from V and 6 from J, leaving 13 bases between them. The CDR3 covers 14 residues. Germline CDR1 and CDR2: SGHVS and FNYEAQ. As DNA, the CDR3 is TGTGCCAGCAGCCTCATGGGTTGGGATGAAAAACTGTTTTTT. It translates to CASSLMGWDEKLFF.

Only one count was recorded for this clonotype. The chain recombines TRBV24-1 with TRBJ2-7; possibly TRBD1 for D (6 bases). CDR1 and CDR2 from the germline V gene are KGHDR and SFDVKD. This CDR3 has 15 amino acids. V was cut by 7 bases and J by 0 bases, with 15 bases left in between. In DNA form, the CDR3 reads TGTGCCACCAGGACGGGACAACTATACTCCTACGAGCAGTACTTC. Translated, it gives CATRTGQLYSYEQYF.

This clonotype occurred many times. V and J are TRBV7-3 and TRBJ2-2; maybe TRBD1 (6 bases). The CDR3 length is 15 residues. The germline gives CDR1 SGHTA, CDR2 FQGTGA. V was shortened by 2 bases and J by 2 bases, with 9 bases between the two germline ends. CDR3 loop: CASSLHRDNTGELFF. The CDR3 nucleotides are TGTGCCAGCAGCTTACACAGGGACAACACCGGGGAGCTGTTTTTT.

The rearrangement links TRBV5-4 to TRBJ2-1; perhaps TRBD2 as D (5 bases). Germline CDR1 is SGHNT and CDR2 is YYREEE (reference sequence). This CDR3 has 12 residues. Trimming took 0 bases from V and 10 from J, leaving 8 bases between them. For the CDR3, the DNA is TGTGCCAGCAGCTTGGCCAGAGGGGAGCAGTTCTTC. Its protein is CASSLARGEQFF. Together with reference TRBV5-4 and TRBJ2-1, the CDR3 gives the full variable domain: ETGVTQSPTHLIKTRGQQVTLRCSSQSGHNTVSWYQQALGQGPQFIFQYYREEENGRGNFPPRFSGLQFPNYSSELNVNALELDDSALYLCASSLARGEQFFGPGTRLTVL.

The chain carries TRBV29-1 and TRBJ2-1, with D possibly being TRBD2 (6 bases). CDR1 and CDR2 (germline): SQVTM, ANQGSEA. This CDR3 region has 13 residues. V was pared by 3 bases and J by 5 bases, with 11 bases between. The DNA of the CDR3 is TGCAGCGTTGAGCGGTGGGAGGACAATGAGCAGTTCTTC. Translated, it gives CSVERWEDNEQFF.

This chain uses TRBV15 with TRBJ2-7, with 7 bases identical to TRBD2. From germline, CDR1 is LNHNV and CDR2 YYDKDF (reference sequence). J lost 0 bases, V lost 5 bases, and 10 bases had no gene match. This CDR3 is 16 amino acids long. DNA for the CDR3: TGTGCCACCAGCGATACCCGACTAGCAAGCTCCTACGAGCAGTACTTC. It translates to CATSDTRLASSYEQYF.

Concerning this clonotype itself: A clone one base away is much larger, so this may be a read error. The CDR3 loop reads CASSQGGGRTHEQYF. Here the CDR3 DNA reads TGCGCCAGCAGCCAAGGAGGGGGGAGAACCCACGAGCAGTACTTC. The V gene is TRBV4-1, the J gene TRBJ2-7; tentatively, D is TRBD1 or TRBD2 (6 bases each). Germline CDR1 is MGHRA and CDR2 is YSYEKL. V shed 1 base and J shed 5 bases, with 15 bases lying between them. This CDR3 is 15 amino acids long.

This clonotype was detected ten times or more. This chain links TRBV11-2 with TRBJ2-4; D might be TRBD2 (5 bases). The CDR3 length is 14 residues. The V end lost 5 bases, the J end lost 9 bases, and 17 bases lay between the germline ends. CDR1 and CDR2 (germline): SGHAT, FQNNGV. The CDR3 spells CASSPQVGDGIQYF. Here the CDR3 DNA reads TGTGCCAGCAGCCCCCAGGTGGGAGACGGCATTCAGTACTTC. Variable domain in full (rest from reference TRBV11-2 and TRBJ2-4): EAGVAQSPRYKIIEKRQSVAFWCNPISGHATLYWYQQILGQGPKLLIQFQNNGVVDDSQLPKDRFSAERLKGVDSTLKIQPAKLEDSAVYLCASSPQVGDGIQYFGAGTRLSVL.

This rearrangement joins TRBV19 to TRBJ2-2; 8 bases are shared with TRBD1. The CDR3 spans 16 residues. Germline trimming cut 5 bases from V and 2 bases from J; bases unmatched to any gene: 7. The germline V gene has CDR1 LNHDA and CDR2 SQIVND (reference sequence). The CDR3 nucleotides read TGTGCCAGTAGTCGAACCGGACAGGGAAACACCGGGGAGCTGTTTTTT. It yields the protein CASSRTGQGNTGELFF.

To note about this clonotype: Given a much more abundant clone one base away, this may be a read error. As DNA, the CDR3 is TGTGCCAGCAGAGGGACAGGGAATCGGCCCCAGCATTTT. Amino acid sequence: CASRGTGNRPQHF. The chain couples TRBV27 to TRBJ1-5; 9 positions agree with TRBD1. Per the germline V gene, CDR1 is MNHEY and CDR2 is SMNVEV (reference sequence). CDR3 length: 13 amino acids.

This clonotype was counted many times. The V call is TRBV6-5, the J call TRBJ1-1; TRBD1 is a possible D gene (5 bases). The CDR3 totals 11 residues. V shed 5 bases and J shed 11 bases, with 12 bases lying between them. Germline-derived CDR1 and CDR2 are MNHEY and SVGAGI. CDR3 region: CASSRGDLAFF. The CDR3 nucleotides read TGTGCCAGCAGTAGAGGGGATCTGGCTTTCTTT.